This TCR beta chain stems from a study of blood T cell repertoires in COVID-19. Sequencing used immunoSEQ multiplex PCR; TCRdb keeps in-frame clones, though not all of them. The table has 45,000 to 55,000 clones, more than 70% seen once; the top ten hold 12%. The source is an older man with active COVID-19. Specimen: peripheral blood.

Here the CDR3 reads CASSTQGRDNSPLHF. The CDR3 region has the DNA TGTGCCAGCAGTACACAGGGGAGAGATAATTCACCCCTCCACTTT. The chain links TRBV6-6 to TRBJ1-6, with TRBD1 identical over 7 bases. CDR1 is MNHNY, CDR2 SVGAGI, per germline (reference sequence). Losses at the gene ends were 5 bases for V and 5 bases for J; bases not matched to a gene: 6. CDR3 length: 15 amino acids.